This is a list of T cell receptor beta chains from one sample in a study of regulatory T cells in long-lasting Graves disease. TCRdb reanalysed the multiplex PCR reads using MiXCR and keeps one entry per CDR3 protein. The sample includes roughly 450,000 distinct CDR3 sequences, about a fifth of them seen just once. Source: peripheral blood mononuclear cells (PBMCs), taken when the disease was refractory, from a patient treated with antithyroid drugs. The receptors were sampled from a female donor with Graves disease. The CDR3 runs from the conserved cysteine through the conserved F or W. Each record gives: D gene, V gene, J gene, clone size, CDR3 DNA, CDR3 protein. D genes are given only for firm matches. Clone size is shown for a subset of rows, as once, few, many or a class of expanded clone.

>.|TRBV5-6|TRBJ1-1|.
TGTGCCAGCAGCTGGGGGGTTAAGGAGGGTCGGGCTTTCTTT
CASSWGVKEGRAFF
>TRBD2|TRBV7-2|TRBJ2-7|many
TGTGCCAGCAGTTGGACTAGCGACTCCTTGGAGCAGTACTTC
CASSWTSDSLEQYF
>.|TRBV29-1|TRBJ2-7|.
TGCAGCGTTGTGGGGGGCGGCGGGGGGCAGTACTTC
CSVVGGGGGQYF
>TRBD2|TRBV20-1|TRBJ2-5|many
TGCAGTGCTCCCATAACTAGCGGGAGTGCTTTGGAGACCCAGTACTTC
CSAPITSGSALETQYF
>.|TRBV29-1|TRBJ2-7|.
TGCAGCGTTGTCCTCTATCAAGGACCAGGGGGGGAGGGACGGGAGCAGTACTTC
CSVVLYQGPGGEGREQYF
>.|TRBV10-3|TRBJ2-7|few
TGTGCCATCAGCCGGGACCTAGCCCACGAGCAGTACTTC
CAISRDLAHEQYF
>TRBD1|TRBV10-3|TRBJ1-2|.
TGTGCCATTGCAGGGGGAGAGGACTATGGCTACACCTTC
CAIAGGEDYGYTF
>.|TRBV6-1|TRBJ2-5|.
TGTGCCAGCAGTACCGGGACCCCGTACCAAGAGACCCAGTACTTC
CASSTGTPYQETQYF
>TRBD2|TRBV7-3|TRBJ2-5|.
TGTGCCAGCAGCTTGGACGGGAGGGACCAAGAGACCCAGTACTTC
CASSLDGRDQETQYF
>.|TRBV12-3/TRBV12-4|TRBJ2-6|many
TGTGCCAGCAGTTTGGTAGACTCTGGGGCCAACGTCCTGACTTTC
CASSLVDSGANVLTF
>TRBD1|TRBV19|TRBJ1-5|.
TGTGCCAGTAGTGTAACAGGGGAGGCAAGCAATCAGCCCCAGCATTTT
CASSVTGEASNQPQHF
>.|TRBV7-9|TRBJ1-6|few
TGTGCCAGCAGCTTAGGATTGGGCGCTAATTCACCCCTCCACTTT
CASSLGLGANSPLHF
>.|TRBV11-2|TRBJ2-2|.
TGTGCCAGCAGTCCGGCTCAAGGGGTTGAGCTGTTTTTT
CASSPAQGVELFF
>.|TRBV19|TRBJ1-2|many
TGTGCCAGTAGAGGATTCGGACAGCTGCCTGGTGGCTACACCTTC
CASRGFGQLPGGYTF
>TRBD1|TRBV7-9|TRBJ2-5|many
TGTGCCAGCAGCTGGGGGACAGGGGAAGTGGAGACCCAGTACTTC
CASSWGTGEVETQYF
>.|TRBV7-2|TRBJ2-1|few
TGTGCCAGCAGCGCCGGGAGTTTACGCGATGAGCAGTTCTTC
CASSAGSLRDEQFF
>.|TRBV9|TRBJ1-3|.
TGTGCCAGCACCACGGGGCTGAACTCTGGAAACACCATATATTTT
CASTTGLNSGNTIYF
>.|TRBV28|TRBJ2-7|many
TGTGCCAGCAGTTTCGACAGTTCCGAGCAGTACTTC
CASSFDSSEQYF
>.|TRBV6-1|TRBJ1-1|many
TGTGCCAGCAGTCCATCGATGAACACTGAAGCTTTCTTT
CASSPSMNTEAFF
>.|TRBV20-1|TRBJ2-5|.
TGCAGTGCTAACCCCACCTTGGGCCAAGAGACCCAGTACTTC
CSANPTLGQETQYF
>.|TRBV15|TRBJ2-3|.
TGTGCCACCAGCAGAGTTGGAGTGTTTGGAACAGATACGCAGTATTTT
CATSRVGVFGTDTQYF
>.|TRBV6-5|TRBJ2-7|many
TGTGCCAGCAGTTACTCGGGGTCGGCGACATCCTACGAGCAGTACTTC
CASSYSGSATSYEQYF
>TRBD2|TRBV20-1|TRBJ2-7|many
TGCAGTGCTAGAGGCCTAGCGGGATTCTACGAGCAGTACTTC
CSARGLAGFYEQYF
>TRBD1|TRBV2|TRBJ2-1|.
TGTGCCAGCAGCCAGGACAGGGCGGCTGAGCAGTTCTTC
CASSQDRAAEQFF
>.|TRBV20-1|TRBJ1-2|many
TGCAGTGCTAGAGATATTACTCCGTCTCCGCCTCACTATGGCTACACCTTC
CSARDITPSPPHYGYTF
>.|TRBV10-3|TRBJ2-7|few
TGTGCCATCAGTGAGTCTCCCTACGAGCAGTACTTC
CAISESPYEQYF
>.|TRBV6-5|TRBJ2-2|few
TGTGCCAGCAGTTACCTCATAAGGGCGAACACCGGGGAGCTGTTTTTT
CASSYLIRANTGELFF
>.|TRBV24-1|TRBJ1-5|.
TGTGCCACCAGTGATTACCGGGGACCCGCCAAGGATCAGCCCCAGCATTTT
CATSDYRGPAKDQPQHF
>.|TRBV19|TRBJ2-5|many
TGTGCCAGTAGTATTGGAGGTTGGGAGACCCAGTACTTC
CASSIGGWETQYF
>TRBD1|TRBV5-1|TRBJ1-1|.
TGCGCCAGCAGCCCCGGACAGGGGGTTTCTGAAGCTTTCTTT
CASSPGQGVSEAFF
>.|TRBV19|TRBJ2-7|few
TGTGCCAGTAGTGGATTCTCCGAGGGGTACGAGCAGTACTTC
CASSGFSEGYEQYF
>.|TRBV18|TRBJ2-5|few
TGTGCCAGCTCACCGGACAGGAGGGGGAAGACCCAGTACTTC
CASSPDRRGKTQYF
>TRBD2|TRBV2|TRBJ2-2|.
TGTGCCAGCATCCGAAATCCGGGACTAGCGGGGACGGGGGAGCTGTTTTTT
CASIRNPGLAGTGELFF
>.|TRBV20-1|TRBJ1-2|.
TGCAGTGCTAGAGGACAGACAATCGGTGGCTACACCTTC
CSARGQTIGGYTF
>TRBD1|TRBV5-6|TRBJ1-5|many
TGTGCCAGCAGCTCGCTCCGGGACAGGGGGCCGGGTGGCAATCAGCCCCAGCATTTT
CASSSLRDRGPGGNQPQHF
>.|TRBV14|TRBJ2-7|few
TGTGCCAGCAAACCGCTAGATGGCTACGAGCAGTACTTC
CASKPLDGYEQYF
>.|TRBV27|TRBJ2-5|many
TGTGCCAGCAGTTTATCTTTCAGTGCAGAGACCCAGTACTTC
CASSLSFSAETQYF
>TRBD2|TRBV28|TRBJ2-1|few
TGTGCCAGCAGTTCCTTGACTAGCGGGGGGTCAGAGCAGTTCTTC
CASSSLTSGGSEQFF
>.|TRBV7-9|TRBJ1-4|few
TGTGCCAGCAGCCGCGGGAGTGAAAAACTGTTTTTT
CASSRGSEKLFF
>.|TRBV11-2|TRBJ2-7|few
TGTGCCAGCAGCTTAGATCCCAATCCCTACGAGCAGTACTTC
CASSLDPNPYEQYF
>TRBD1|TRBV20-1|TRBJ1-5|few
TGCAGTGCTATCCTCCCGGGACAGGGGGATCAGCCCCAGCATTTT
CSAILPGQGDQPQHF
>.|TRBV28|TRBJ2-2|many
TGTGCCAGCAGTTCACCAATGCGGACGGGCGCCGGGGAGCTGTTTTTT
CASSSPMRTGAGELFF
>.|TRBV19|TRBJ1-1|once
TGTGCCAGTACCTACGGGACCAACACTGAAGCTTTCTTT
CASTYGTNTEAFF
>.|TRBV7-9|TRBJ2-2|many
TGTGCCAGCACCAGAGTGGGGGCTCCCAACACCGGGGAGCTGTTTTTT
CASTRVGAPNTGELFF
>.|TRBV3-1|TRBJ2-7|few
TGTGCCAGCAGCCAATCCGGGACGATCTACGAGCAGTACTTC
CASSQSGTIYEQYF
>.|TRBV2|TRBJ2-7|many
TGTGCCAGCAGTCGACTACCCTACGAGCAGTACTTC
CASSRLPYEQYF